This entry features one T cell receptor (beta chain) sequence. The antigen remains undetermined. This cohort consisted of healthy bone marrow donors. The CDR3 has 15 residues. This sample was taken from a study of cytomegalovirus exposure and HLA in healthy donors. General study findings and limits: 87-base-pair reads could not separate some V segments, including TRBV6-2 and TRBV6-3. HLA restriction was apparent for most CMV-associated TCR beta chains in a later analysis.

Both 60 Vbeta primers and 13 Jbeta primers went into the PCR. Data came from immunoSEQ multiplex PCR; TCRdb stores just in-frame clones and leaves some out. This sample has under 200,000 clones, with 60% to 80% found just once. The chain carries TRBV21-1 and TRBJ2-6; no DNA check was done on the table's D call, TRBD2. TRBV21-1 is described as a pseudogene. Sequencing was performed on PBMCs. The receptor was derived from a man aged 25-45 years in good health and CMV-seropositive. CDR3 nucleotides: TGTGCCAGCAGCAAGCGGTACTCTGGGGCCAACGTCCTGACTTTC. This sequence encodes CASSKRYSGANVLTF.